This T cell receptor (beta chain) came from a study of blood T cells in healthy people across ages. On this clonotype: The target antigen is unknown.

This CDR3 is built from 13 residues. Germline V lookup: CDR1 ENHRY, CDR2 SYGVKD. V lost 11 bases and J lost 2; bases outside the gene matches: 9. Study-wide points: Strong correlation was found linking TCR beta diversity to naive T cell percentage. The fall in TCR beta diversity per million T cells was roughly linear with age.

Each of the donors had roughly 9.4 milliliters of peripheral blood drawn into EDTA-treated Vacutainer tubes. Sample-barcoded 5' priming and a J-beta primer mix drove a second PCR of roughly 7 to 11 cycles. Sequencing recovered at least 3 million CDR3-containing paired-end reads from each sample. TCRdb independently ran MiXCR on the 5' RACE reads; one entry per CDR3 protein. The table shows roughly 800,000 distinct CDR3 sequences, with roughly 60% occurring only once. This receptor was identified in a young man in good health. This chain uses TRBV10-3 with TRBJ2-7; TRBD2 matches at 7 bases. Sequencing input: blood. The CDR3: CAGRREDAYEQYF. The CDR3 DNA sequence: TGTGCCGGCCGTCGGGAGGACGCCTACGAGCAGTACTTC.